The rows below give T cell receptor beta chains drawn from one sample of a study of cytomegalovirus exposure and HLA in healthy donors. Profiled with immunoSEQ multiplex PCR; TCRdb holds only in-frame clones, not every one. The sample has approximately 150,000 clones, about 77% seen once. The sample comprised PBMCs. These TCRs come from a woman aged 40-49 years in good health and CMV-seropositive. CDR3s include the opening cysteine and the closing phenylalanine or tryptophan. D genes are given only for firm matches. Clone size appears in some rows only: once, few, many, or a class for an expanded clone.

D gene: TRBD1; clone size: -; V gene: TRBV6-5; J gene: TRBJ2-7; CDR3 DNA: TGTGCCAGCAGCCGGGACAGGTTCTACGAGCAGTACTTC; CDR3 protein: CASSRDRFYEQYF
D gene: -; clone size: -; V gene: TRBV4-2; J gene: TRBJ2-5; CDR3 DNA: TGTGCCAGCAGCCAAGCTGCCTGGGAGCGGCAAGAGACCCAGTACTTC; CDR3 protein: CASSQAAWERQETQYF
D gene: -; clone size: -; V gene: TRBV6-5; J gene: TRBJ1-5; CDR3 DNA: TGTGCCAGCAGTAAGACAGGCGAACAGCCCCAGCATTTT; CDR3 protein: CASSKTGEQPQHF
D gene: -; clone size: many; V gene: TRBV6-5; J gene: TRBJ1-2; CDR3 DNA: TGTGCCAGCTCCCGAGAGTTCCGCAACCCGTATGGCTACACCTTC; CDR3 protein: CASSREFRNPYGYTF
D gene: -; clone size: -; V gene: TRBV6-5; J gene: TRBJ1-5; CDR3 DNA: TGTGCCAGCAACCTCGGGACAACCAATCAGCCCCAGCATTTT; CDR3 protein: CASNLGTTNQPQHF
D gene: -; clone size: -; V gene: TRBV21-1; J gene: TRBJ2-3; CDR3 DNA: TGTGCCAGCAGCAAAGCGGGGGCCCGCACAGATACGCAGTATTTT; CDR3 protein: CASSKAGARTDTQYF
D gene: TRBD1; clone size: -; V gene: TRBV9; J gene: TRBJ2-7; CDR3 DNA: TGTGCCAGCAGCGTAGAGGAGGTTGGGACAGGGCTCCACGAGCAGTACTTC; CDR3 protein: CASSVEEVGTGLHEQYF
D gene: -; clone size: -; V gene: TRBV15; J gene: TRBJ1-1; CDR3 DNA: TGTGCCACCAGCAGGCCAGGGAACACTGAAGCTTTCTTT; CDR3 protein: CATSRPGNTEAFF
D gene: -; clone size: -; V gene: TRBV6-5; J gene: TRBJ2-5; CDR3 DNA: TGTGCCAGCAGCCGTGACAGCCAAGAGACCCAGTACTTC; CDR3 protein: CASSRDSQETQYF
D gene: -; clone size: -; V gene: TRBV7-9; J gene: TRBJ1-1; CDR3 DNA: TGTTCCAGCAGCTTGGGCAGCACTGAAGCTTTCTTT; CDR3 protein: CSSSLGSTEAFF
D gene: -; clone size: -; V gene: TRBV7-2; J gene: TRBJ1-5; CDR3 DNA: TGTGCCAGCAGCTTAGCTCGACAGAATCAGCCCCAGCATTTT; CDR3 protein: CASSLARQNQPQHF
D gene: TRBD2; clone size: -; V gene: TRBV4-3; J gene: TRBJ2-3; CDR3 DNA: TGCGCCAGCAGCCAAGATCGGGCGGGAGGGGCAGATACGCAGTATTTT; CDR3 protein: CASSQDRAGGADTQYF
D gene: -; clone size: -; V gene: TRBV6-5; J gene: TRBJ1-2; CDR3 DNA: TGTGCCAGCAGTTACGGGGGGAGGGCTGGCTACACCTTC; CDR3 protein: CASSYGGRAGYTF
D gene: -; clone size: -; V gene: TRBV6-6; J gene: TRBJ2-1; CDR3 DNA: TGTGCCAGCAGTACGGGGAGCTCCTACAATGAGCAGTTCTTC; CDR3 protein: CASSTGSSYNEQFF
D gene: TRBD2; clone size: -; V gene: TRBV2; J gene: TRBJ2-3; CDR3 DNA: TGTGCCAGCAGGGGGGGACTAGCGGGGTGGTCTAGCACAGATACGCAGTATTTT; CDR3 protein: CASRGGLAGWSSTDTQYF
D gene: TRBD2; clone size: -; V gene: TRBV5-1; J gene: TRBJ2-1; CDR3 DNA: TGCGCCAGCAGCTTCCAGCGGGAGATGGGCGAGCAGTTCTTC; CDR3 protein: CASSFQREMGEQFF
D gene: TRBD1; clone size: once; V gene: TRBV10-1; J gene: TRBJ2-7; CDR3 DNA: TGCGCCAGCAGTGACGAGGGGACAGGGGACTACGAGCAGTACTTC; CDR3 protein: CASSDEGTGDYEQYF
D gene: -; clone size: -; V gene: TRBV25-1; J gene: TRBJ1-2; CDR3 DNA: TGTGCCAGCAGCGATGACAGATACGGCTACACCTTC; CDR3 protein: CASSDDRYGYTF
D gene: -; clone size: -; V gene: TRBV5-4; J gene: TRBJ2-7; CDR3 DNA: TGTGCCAGCAGCTCCCCTTTTGGTAGCGCGTCCTACGAGCAGTACTTC; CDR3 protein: CASSSPFGSASYEQYF
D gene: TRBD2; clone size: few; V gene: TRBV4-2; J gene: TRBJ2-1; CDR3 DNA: TGTGCCAGCAGCCAAGGGTGGACTAGCGGTTACAATGAGCAGTTCTTC; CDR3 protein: CASSQGWTSGYNEQFF
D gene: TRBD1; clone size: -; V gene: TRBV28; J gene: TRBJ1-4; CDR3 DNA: TGTGCCACCTCGGACAGGGTTAATGAAAAACTGTTTTTT; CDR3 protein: CATSDRVNEKLFF